This T cell receptor beta chain was identified during a study of T cells in Graves' hyperthyroidism and ophthalmopathy. Study-wide results and limits: Ophthalmopathy could be told apart from stable hyperthyroidism with a 13 V-J model.

There were TCR beta CDR3 regions amplified from RNA transcripts. An initial round of RT-PCR targeting the TCR CDR3 relied on the HTBI primer set. TCRdb re-derived calls from the multiplex PCR reads in MiXCR, one entry per CDR3 protein. Of around 720,000 distinct CDR3 sequences listed, under 45% are singletons. On this clonotype: Its specificity is unknown.

No progression to ophthalmopathy during 18 months of follow-up defined stable disease. Per germline, CDR1 SNHLY and CDR2 FYNNEI. Trimming removed 3 bases from V and 1 base from J, with 18 bases in between. The CDR3 runs 17 residues. The sequenced sample was blood. The chain uses TRBV2 and TRBJ1-1; no firm D call. This TCR derives from a woman aged 40 to 50 with Graves' hyperthyroidism. CDR3 sequence: CASSEALGERGNTEAFF. Here the CDR3 DNA reads TGTGCCAGCAGTGAGGCCCTTGGGGAGCGAGGGAACACTGAAGCTTTCTTT.